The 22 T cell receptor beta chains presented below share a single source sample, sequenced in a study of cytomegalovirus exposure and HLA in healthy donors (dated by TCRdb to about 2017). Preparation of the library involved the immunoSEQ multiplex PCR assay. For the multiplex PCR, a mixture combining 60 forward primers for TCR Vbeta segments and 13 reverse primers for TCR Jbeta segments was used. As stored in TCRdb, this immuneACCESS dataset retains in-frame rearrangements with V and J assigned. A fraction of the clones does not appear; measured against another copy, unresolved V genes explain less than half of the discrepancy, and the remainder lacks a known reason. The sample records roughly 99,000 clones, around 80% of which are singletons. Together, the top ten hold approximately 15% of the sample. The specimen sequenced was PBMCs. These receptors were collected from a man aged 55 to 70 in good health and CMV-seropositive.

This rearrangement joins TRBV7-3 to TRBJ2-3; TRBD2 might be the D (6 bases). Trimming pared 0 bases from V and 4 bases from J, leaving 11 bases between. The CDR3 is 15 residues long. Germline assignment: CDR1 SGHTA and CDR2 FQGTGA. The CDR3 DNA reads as TGTGCCAGCAGCTTAACGGGAATAGCGGCAGATACGCAGTATTTT. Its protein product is CASSLTGIAADTQYF.

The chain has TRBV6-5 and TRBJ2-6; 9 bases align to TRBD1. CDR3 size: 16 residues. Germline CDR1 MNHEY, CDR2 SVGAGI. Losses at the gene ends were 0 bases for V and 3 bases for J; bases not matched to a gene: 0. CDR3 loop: CASSYSTGGGANVLTF. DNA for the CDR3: TGTGCCAGCAGTTACTCGACAGGGGGTGGGGCCAACGTCCTGACTTTC.

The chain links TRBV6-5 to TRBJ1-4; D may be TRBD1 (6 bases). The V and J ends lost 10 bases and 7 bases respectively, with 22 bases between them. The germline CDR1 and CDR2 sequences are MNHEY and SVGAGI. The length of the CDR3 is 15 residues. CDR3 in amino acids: CATWRRQGRGEKLFF. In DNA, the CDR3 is TGTGCCACATGGCGACGCCAGGGGAGAGGTGAAAAACTGTTTTTT.

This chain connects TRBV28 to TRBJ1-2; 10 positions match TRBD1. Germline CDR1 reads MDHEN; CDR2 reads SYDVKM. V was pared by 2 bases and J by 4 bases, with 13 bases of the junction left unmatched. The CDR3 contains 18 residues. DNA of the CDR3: TGTGCCAGCAGTTTAAATAGGGGACAGGGGTTGGCTCGCTATGGCTACACCTTC. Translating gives CASSLNRGQGLARYGYTF.

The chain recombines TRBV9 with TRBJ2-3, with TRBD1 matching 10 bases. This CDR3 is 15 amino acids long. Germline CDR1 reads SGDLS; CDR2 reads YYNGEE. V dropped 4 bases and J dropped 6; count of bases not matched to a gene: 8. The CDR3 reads CASSLGGQGFDTQYF. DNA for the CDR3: TGTGCCAGCAGCCTTGGGGGACAGGGGTTTGATACGCAGTATTTT.

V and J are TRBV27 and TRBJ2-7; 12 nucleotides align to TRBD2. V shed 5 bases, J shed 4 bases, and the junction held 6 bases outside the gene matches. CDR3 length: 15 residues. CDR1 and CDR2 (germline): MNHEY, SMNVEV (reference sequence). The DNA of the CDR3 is TGTGCCAGCAGTCGGACGACTAGCGGGGGTTACGAGCAGTACTTC. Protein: CASSRTTSGGYEQYF.

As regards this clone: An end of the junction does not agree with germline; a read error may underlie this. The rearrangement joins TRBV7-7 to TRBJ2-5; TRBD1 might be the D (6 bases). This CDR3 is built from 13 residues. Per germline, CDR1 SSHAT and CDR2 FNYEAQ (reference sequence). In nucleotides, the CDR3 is TGTGCTAGCAGCTATCACAGGGACGGGACCCAGTACTTC. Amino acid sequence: CASSYHRDGTQYF.

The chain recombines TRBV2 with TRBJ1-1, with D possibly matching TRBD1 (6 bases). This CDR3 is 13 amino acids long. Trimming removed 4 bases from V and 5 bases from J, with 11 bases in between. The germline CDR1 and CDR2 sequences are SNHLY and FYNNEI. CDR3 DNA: TGTGCCAGCAGTGCCGACAGGCTTACTGAAGCTTTCTTT. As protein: CASSADRLTEAFF.

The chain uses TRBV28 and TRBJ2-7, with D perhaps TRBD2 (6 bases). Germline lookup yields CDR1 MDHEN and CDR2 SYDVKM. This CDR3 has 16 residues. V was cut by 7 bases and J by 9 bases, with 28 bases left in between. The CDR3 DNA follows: TGTGCCAGCACTATTAGCGGAATCGGTCCTTCGAGCGGGCAGTACTTC. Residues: CASTISGIGPSSGQYF.

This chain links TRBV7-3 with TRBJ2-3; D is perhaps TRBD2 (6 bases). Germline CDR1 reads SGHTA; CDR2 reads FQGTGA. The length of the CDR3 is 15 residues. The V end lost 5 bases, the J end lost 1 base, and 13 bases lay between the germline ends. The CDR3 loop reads CASSLGGRGTDTQYF. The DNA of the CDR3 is TGTGCCAGCAGCCTGGGGGGAAGGGGCACAGATACGCAGTATTTT.

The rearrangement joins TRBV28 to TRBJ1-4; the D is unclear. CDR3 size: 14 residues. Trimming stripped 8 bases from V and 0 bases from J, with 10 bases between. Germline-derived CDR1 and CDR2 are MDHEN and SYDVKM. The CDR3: CASALAATNEKLFF. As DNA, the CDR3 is TGTGCCAGCGCCTTAGCGGCAACTAATGAAAAACTGTTTTTT.

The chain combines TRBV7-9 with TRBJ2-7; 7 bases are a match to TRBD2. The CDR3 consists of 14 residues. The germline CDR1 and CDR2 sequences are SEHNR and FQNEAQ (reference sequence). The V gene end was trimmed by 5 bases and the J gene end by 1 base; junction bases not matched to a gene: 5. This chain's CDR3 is CASSRGGESYEQYF. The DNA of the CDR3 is TGTGCCAGCAGCAGGGGAGGGGAATCCTACGAGCAGTACTTC.

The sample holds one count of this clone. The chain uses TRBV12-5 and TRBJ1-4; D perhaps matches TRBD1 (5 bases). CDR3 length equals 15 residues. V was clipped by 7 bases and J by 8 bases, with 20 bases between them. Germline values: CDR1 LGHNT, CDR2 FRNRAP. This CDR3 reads CASAPSGQREEKLFF. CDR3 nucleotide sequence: TGTGCTAGTGCCCCCTCAGGGCAACGAGAGGAAAAACTGTTTTTT.

CDR3 amino acids: CASTKSGTADTQYF. CDR3 DNA sequence: TGTGCCAGCACCAAGTCTGGGACAGCAGATACGCAGTATTTT. The chain is built from TRBV28 and TRBJ2-3; 7 nucleotides align to TRBD1. The CDR3 totals 14 residues. From germline, CDR1 is MDHEN and CDR2 SYDVKM. The V segment lost 7 bases and the J segment 4 bases; nucleotides outside the gene matches: 8.

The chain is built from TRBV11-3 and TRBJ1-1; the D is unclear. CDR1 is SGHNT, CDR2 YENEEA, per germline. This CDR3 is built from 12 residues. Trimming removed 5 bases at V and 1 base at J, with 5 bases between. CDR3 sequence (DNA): TGTGCCAGCAGCCAATCGAACACTGAAGCTTTCTTT. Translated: CASSQSNTEAFF.

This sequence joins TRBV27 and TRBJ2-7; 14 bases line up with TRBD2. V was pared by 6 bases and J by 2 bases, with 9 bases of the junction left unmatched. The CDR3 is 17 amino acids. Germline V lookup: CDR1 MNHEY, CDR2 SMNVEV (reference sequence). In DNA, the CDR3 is TGTGCCAGCAGCCCGACTAGCGGGGGGGAGGTCCCCTACGAGCAGTACTTC. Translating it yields CASSPTSGGEVPYEQYF.

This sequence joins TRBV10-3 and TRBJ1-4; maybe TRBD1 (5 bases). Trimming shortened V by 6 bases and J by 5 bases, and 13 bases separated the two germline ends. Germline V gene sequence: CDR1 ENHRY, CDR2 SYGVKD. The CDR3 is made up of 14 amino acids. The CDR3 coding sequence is TGTGCCATCAGCCGCAGGGTCGGCAATGAAAAACTGTTTTTT. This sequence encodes CAISRRVGNEKLFF.

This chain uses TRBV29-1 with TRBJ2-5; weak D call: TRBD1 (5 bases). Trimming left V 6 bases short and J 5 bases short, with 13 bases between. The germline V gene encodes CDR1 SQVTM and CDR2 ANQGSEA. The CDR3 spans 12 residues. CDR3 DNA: TGCAGCGTCAACACAGGTCAGGAGACCCAGTACTTC. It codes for CSVNTGQETQYF.

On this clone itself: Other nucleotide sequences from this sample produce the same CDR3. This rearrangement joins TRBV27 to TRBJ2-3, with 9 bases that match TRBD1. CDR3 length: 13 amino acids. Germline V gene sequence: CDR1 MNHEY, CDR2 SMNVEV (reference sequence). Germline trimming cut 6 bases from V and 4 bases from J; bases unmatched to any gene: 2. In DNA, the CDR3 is TGTGCCAGCAGCCGACAGGGGGCAGATACGCAGTATTTT. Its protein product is CASSRQGADTQYF.

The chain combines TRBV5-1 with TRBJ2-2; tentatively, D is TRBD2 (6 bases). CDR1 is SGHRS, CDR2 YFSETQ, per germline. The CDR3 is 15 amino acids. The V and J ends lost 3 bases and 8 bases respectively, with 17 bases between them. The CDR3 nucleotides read TGCGCCAGCAGCTCTGGGACTGCCCCCCCGGGGGAGCTGTTTTTT. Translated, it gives CASSSGTAPPGELFF.

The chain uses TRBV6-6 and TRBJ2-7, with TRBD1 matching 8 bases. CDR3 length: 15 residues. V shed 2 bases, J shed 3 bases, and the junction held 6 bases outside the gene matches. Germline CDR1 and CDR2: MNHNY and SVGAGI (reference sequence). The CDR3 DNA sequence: TGTGCCAGCAGTTACGGAGGACAGGGACTCTACGAGCAGTACTTC. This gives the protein CASSYGGQGLYEQYF.

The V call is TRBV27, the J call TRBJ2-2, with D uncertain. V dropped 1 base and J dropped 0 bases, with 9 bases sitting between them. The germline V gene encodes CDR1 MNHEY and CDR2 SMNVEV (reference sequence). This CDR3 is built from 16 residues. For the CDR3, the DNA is TGTGCCAGCAGTTTATTGGGTGGAGCGAACACCGGGGAGCTGTTTTTT. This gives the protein CASSLLGGANTGELFF.